This T cell receptor beta chain derives from a study of shared T cell receptors in the human thymus. Profiling relied on immunoSEQ multiplex PCR, and the TCRdb table lists in-frame clones only, not all of them. The sample lists 450,000 to 650,000 clones, around 78% seen once, with roughly 0.013% in the top ten. The CDR3 has 15 amino acids. V dropped 2 bases and J dropped 1; count of bases not matched to a gene: 4. Germline CDR1 and CDR2: MNHEY and SMNVEV (reference sequence). This sample was also put to use in a study of human thymus T cells.

What was sequenced was thymocytes. This clonotype was obtained from a boy under two years old with a congenital heart defect. The chain uses TRBV27 and TRBJ2-7; 8 bases align to TRBD2. The CDR3 sequence is CASSLVASGSYEQYF. In nucleotides, the CDR3 is TGTGCCAGCAGTTTAGTAGCTAGCGGGTCCTACGAGCAGTACTTC.